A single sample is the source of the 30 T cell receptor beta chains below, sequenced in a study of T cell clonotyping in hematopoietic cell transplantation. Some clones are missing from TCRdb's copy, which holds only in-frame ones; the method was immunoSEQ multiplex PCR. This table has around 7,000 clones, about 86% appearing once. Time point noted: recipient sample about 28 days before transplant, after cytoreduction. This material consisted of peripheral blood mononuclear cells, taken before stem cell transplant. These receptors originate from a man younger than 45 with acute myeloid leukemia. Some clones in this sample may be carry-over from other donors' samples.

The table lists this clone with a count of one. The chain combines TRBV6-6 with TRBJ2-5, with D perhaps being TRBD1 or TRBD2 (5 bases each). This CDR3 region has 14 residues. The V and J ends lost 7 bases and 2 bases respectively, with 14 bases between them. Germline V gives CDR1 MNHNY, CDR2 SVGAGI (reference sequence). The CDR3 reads CASTLPGGQETQYF. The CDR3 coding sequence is TGTGCCAGCACCCTCCCTGGGGGACAAGAGACCCAGTACTTC.

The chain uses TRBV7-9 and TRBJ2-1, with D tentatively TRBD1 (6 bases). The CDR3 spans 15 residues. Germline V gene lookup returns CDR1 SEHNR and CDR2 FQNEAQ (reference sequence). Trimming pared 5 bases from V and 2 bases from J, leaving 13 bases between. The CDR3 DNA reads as TGTGCCAGCAGCCCTACAGGGACCCCCTACAATGAGCAGTTCTTC. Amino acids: CASSPTGTPYNEQFF.

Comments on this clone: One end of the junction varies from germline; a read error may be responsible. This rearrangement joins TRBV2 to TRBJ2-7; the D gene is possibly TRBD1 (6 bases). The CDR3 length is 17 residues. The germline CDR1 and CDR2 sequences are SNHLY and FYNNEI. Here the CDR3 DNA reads TGTGCCAGCAGAGAACGTGGGGAGAGGGGGATTCAAAACAAAGGACGGTTC. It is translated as CASRERGERGIQNKGRF.

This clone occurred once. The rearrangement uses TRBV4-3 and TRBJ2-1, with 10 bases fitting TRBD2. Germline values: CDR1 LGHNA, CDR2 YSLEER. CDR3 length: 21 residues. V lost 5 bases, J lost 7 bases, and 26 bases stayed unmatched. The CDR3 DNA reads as TGCGCCAGCAGCTACCTACAGGGGAAGGGCGCGGCTAGCGGGAGTGGGAATGAGCAGTTCTTC. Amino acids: CASSYLQGKGAASGSGNEQFF.

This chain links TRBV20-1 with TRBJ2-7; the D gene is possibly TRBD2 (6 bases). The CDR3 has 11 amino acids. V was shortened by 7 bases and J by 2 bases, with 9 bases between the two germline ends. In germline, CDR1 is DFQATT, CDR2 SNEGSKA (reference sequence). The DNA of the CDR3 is TGCAGTGTGGGCGGGACCTACGAGCAGTACTTC. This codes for CSVGGTYEQYF.

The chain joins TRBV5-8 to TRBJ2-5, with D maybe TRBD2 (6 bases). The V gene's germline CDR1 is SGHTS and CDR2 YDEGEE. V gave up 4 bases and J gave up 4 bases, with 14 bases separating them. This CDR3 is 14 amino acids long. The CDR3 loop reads CASSVLASAETQYF. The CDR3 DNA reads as TGTGCCAGCAGCGTGCTAGCGTCGGCAGAGACCCAGTACTTC.

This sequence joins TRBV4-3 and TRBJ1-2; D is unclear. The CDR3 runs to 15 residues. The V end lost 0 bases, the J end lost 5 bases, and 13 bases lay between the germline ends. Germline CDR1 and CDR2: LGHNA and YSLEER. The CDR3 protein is CASSQESGNWYGYTF. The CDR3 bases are TGCGCCAGCAGCCAAGAATCGGGTAATTGGTATGGCTACACCTTC.

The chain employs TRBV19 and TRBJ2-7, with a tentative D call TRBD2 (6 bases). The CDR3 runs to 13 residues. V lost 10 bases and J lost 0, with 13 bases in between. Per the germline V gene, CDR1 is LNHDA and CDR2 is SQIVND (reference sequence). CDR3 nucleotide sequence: TGTGCCACCCAACTCGGGGGCTCCTACGAGCAGTACTTC. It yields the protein CATQLGGSYEQYF.

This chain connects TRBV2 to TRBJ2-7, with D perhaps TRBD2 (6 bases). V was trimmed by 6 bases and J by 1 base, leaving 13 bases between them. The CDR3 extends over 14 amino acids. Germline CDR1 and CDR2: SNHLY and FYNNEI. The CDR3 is CASRVGGTSYEQYF. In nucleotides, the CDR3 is TGTGCCAGCAGGGTCGGGGGAACGTCCTACGAGCAGTACTTC.

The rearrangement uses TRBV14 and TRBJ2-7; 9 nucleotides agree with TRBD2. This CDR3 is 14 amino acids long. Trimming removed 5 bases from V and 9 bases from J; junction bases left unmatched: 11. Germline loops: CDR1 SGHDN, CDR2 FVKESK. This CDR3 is CASSDVGSGSWQYF. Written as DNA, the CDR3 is TGTGCCAGCAGCGACGTCGGTAGCGGGAGTTGGCAGTACTTC.

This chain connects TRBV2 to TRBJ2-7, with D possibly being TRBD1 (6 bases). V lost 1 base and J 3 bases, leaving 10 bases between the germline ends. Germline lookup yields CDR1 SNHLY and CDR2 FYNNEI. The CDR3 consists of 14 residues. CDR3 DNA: TGTGCCAGCAGTGAAGAGACAGGAAGCTACGAGCAGTACTTC. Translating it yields CASSEETGSYEQYF. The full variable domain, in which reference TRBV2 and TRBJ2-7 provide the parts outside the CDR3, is EPEVTQTPSHQVTQMGQEVILRCVPISNHLYFYWYRQILGQKVEFLVSFYNNEISEKSEIFDDQFSVERPDGSNFTLKIRSTKLEDSAMYFCASSEETGSYEQYFGPGTRLTVT.

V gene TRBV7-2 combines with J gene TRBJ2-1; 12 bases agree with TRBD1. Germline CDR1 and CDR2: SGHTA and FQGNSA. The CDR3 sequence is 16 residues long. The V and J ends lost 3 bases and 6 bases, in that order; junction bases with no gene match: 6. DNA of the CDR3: TGTGCCAGCAGCTTGGGGGGACAGGGGGCGCTCAATGAGCAGTTCTTC. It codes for CASSLGGQGALNEQFF.

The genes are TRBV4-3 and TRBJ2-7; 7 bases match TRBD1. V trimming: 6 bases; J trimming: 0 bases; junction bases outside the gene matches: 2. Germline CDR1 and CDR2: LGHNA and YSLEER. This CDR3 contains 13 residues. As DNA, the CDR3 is TGCGCCAGCAGTCAGGGGGACTCCTACGAGCAGTACTTC. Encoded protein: CASSQGDSYEQYF.

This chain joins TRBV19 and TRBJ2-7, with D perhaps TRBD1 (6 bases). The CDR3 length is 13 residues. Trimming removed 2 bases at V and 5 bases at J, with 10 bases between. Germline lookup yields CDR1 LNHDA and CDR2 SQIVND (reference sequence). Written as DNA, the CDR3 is TGTGCCAGTAGTATAACAGGGTGGAACGAGCAGTACTTC. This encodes CASSITGWNEQYF.

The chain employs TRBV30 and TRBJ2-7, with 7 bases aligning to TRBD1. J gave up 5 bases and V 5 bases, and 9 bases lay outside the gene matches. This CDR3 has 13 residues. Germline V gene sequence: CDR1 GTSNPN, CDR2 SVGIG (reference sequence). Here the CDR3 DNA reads TGTGCCTGGGATCGACAGGGAGTCCACGAGCAGTACTTC. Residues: CAWDRQGVHEQYF.

The CDR3 DNA reads TGTGCCAGCAGCATCACTAGCGGGGGGGCGATAGAGACCCAGTACTTC. Translation: CASSITSGGAIETQYF. The rearrangement links TRBV7-9 to TRBJ2-5, with 13 bases identical to TRBD2. The CDR3 consists of 16 residues. Germline CDR1 and CDR2: SEHNR and FQNEAQ (reference sequence). V shed 5 bases, J shed 4 bases, and the junction held 7 bases outside the gene matches.

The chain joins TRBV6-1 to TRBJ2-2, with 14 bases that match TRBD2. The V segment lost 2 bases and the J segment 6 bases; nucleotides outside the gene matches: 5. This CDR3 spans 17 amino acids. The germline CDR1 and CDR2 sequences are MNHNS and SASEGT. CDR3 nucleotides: TGTGCCAGCAGTGAACCGGGACTAGCGGGAGCGGCCGGGGAGCTGTTTTTT. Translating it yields CASSEPGLAGAAGELFF.

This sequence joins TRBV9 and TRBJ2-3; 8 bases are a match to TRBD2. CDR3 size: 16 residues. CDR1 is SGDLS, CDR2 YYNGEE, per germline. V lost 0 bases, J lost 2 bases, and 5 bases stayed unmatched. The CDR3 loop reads CASSVDVAGPTDTQYF. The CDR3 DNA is TGTGCCAGCAGCGTAGACGTAGCGGGGCCCACAGATACGCAGTATTTT.

The DNA of the CDR3 is TGTGCCAGCAGCTTAGGGACAGGTAGCACAGATACGCAGTATTTT. Its protein product is CASSLGTGSTDTQYF. J is TRBJ2-3 and V is TRBV7-6; TRBD1 matches 7 bases. The CDR3 extends over 15 amino acids. Germline CDR1 SGHVS, CDR2 FNYEAQ. Trimming cost V 1 base and J 0 bases; bases outside gene matches: 1.

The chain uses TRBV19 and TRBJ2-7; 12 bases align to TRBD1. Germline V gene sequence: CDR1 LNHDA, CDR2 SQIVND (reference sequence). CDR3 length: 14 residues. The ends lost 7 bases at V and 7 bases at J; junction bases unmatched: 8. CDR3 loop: CASTPGQGAEEQYF. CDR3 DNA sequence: TGTGCCAGTACCCCGGGACAGGGGGCGGAGGAGCAGTACTTC.

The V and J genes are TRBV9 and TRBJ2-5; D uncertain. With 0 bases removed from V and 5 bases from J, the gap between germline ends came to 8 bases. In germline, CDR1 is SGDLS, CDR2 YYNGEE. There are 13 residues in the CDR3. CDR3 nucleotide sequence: TGTGCCAGCAGCGTAGTAGGGTGGGAGACCCAGTACTTC. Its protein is CASSVVGWETQYF. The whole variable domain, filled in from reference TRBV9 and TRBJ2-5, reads DSGVTQTPKHLITATGQRVTLRCSPRSGDLSVYWYQQSLDQGLQFLIQYYNGEERAKGNILERFSAQQFPDLHSELNLSSLELGDSALYFCASSVVGWETQYFGPGTRLLVL.

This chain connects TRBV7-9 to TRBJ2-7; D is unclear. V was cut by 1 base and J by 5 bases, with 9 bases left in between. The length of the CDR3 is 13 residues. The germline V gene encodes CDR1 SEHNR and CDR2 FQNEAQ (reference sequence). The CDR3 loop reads CASSLDLSHEQYF. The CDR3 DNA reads TGTGCCAGCAGCTTAGATCTAAGTCACGAGCAGTACTTC.

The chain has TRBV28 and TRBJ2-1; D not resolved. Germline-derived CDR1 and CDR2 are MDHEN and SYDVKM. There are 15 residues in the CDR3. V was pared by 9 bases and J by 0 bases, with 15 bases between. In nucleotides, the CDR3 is TGTGCCAGTCGGTCCCAAGTTAGCTCCTACAATGAGCAGTTCTTC. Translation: CASRSQVSSYNEQFF. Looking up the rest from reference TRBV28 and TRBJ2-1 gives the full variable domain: DVKVTQSSRYLVKRTGEKVFLECVQDMDHENMFWYRQDPGLGLRLIYFSYDVKMKEKGDIPEGYSVSREKKERFSLILESASTNQTSMYLCASRSQVSSYNEQFFGPGTRLTVL.

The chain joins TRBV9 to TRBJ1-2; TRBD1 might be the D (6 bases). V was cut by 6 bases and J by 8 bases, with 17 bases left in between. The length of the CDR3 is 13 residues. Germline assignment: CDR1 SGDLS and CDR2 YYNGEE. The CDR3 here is CASTAIGGGGYTF. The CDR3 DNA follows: TGTGCCAGCACCGCTATCGGAGGGGGGGGCTACACCTTC.

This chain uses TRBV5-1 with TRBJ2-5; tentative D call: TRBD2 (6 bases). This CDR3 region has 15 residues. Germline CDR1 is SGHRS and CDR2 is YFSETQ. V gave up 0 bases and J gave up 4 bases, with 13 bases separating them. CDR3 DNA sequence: TGCGCCAGCAGCTTGGGAGGAGGGTTGGGAGAGACCCAGTACTTC. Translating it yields CASSLGGGLGETQYF. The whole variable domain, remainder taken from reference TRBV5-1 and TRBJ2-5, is KAGVTQTPRYLIKTRGQQVTLSCSPISGHRSVSWYQQTPGQGLQFLFEYFSETQRNKGNFPGRFSGRQFSNSRSEMNVSTLELGDSALYLCASSLGGGLGETQYFGPGTRLLVL.

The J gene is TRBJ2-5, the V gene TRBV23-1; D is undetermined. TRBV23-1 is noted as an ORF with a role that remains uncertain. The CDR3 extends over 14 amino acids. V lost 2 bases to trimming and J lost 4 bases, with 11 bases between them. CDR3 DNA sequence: TGCGCCAGCAGTCAACCGGAAGGGTCAGAGACCCAGTACTTC. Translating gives CASSQPEGSETQYF.

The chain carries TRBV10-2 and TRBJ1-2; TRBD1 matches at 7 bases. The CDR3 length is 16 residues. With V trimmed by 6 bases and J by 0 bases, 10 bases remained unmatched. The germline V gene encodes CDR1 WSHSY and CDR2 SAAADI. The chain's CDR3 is CASSDNKGTANYGYTF. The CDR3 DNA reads TGCGCCAGCAGCGACAATAAGGGGACAGCTAACTATGGCTACACCTTC.

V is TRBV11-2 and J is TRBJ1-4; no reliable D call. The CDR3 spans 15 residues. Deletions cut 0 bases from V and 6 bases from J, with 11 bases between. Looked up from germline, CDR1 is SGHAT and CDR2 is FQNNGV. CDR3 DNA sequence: TGTGCCAGCAGCTTAGAAGCCGGAGGCGATGAAAAACTGTTTTTT. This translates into CASSLEAGGDEKLFF.

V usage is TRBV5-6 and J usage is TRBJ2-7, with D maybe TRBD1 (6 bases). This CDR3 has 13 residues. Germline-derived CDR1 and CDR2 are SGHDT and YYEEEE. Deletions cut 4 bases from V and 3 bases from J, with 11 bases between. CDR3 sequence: CASSVDSRYEQYF. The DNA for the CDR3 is TGTGCCAGCAGCGTGGACAGTCGCTACGAGCAGTACTTC.

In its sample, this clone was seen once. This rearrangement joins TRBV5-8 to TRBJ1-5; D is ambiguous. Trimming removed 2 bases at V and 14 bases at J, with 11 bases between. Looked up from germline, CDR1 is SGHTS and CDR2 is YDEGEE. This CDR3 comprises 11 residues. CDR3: CASSFGRMKHF. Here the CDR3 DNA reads TGTGCCAGCAGCTTTGGGCGAATGAAGCATTTT. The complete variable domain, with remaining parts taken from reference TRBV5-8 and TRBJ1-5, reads EAGVTQSPTHLIKTRGQQATLRCSPISGHTSVYWYQQALGLGLQFLLWYDEGEERNRGNFPPRFSGRQFPNYSSELNVNALELEDSALYLCASSFGRMKHFGDGTRLSIL.